The 27 T cell receptor beta chains given below trace back to one sample, sequenced in a study of CD8 T cells in Susac syndrome. Reverse transcription of roughly 0.45 to 1 ug RNA used random hexamers. TCRdb re-called the immunoSEQ multiplex PCR reads with MiXCR, one entry per CDR3 protein. Of about 300,000 distinct CDR3 sequences in the sample, 70% to 90% were seen once. Material: CD8+ T cells from PBMCs. These receptors all come from a human donor with multiple sclerosis.

The chain carries TRBV4-3 and TRBJ2-7, with D perhaps given as TRBD1 or TRBD2 (6 bases each). The CDR3 sequence is 13 residues long. Trimming cost V 1 base and J 5 bases, with 9 bases left between them. The V gene's germline CDR1 is LGHNA and CDR2 YSLEER. CDR3 DNA: TGCGCCAGCAGCCAAGTGAGGGGGGACGAGCAGTACTTC. This translates into CASSQVRGDEQYF.

The chain links TRBV12-3 or TRBV12-4 to TRBJ2-1; D unresolved. The CDR3 consists of 10 residues. V was shortened by 8 bases and J by 6 bases, with 5 bases between the two germline ends. Written as DNA, the CDR3 is TGTGCCAGCCTCTCCAATGAGCAGTTCTTC. Residues: CASLSNEQFF.

The chain recombines TRBV6-4 with TRBJ1-2; 10 bases match TRBD1. Germline V gene data show CDR1 as MRHNA and CDR2 as SNTAGT. Trimming removed 6 bases from V and 4 bases from J; junction bases left unmatched: 5. The CDR3 covers 14 residues. Written as DNA, the CDR3 is TGTGCCAGCAGACCGGGACAGGGGACCTATGGCTACACCTTC. Its translation is CASRPGQGTYGYTF.

The V gene is TRBV20-1, the J gene TRBJ2-7; 8 bases match TRBD1. The junction had 4 bases not matched to a gene; V was cut back by 7 bases and J by 2 bases. This CDR3 comprises 12 residues. Germline V gene lookup returns CDR1 DFQATT and CDR2 SNEGSKA (reference sequence). CDR3 residues: CSGQGYTYEQYF. The CDR3 nucleotides read TGCAGTGGACAGGGGTATACCTACGAGCAGTACTTC.

This sequence joins TRBV13 and TRBJ2-3, with TRBD1 identical over 7 bases. The germline V gene has CDR1 PRHDT and CDR2 FYEKMQ (reference sequence). This CDR3 is built from 15 residues. V gave up 1 base and J gave up 4 bases; unmatched junction bases: 5. DNA of the CDR3: TGTGCCAGCAGCTTAGATCAAGGGGGCCCAGATACGCAGTATTTT. Translation: CASSLDQGGPDTQYF.

The rearrangement joins TRBV20-1 to TRBJ2-3; D gene uncertain. Per germline, CDR1 DFQATT and CDR2 SNEGSKA (reference sequence). V was trimmed by 6 bases and J by 9 bases, leaving 13 bases between them. The length of the CDR3 is 11 residues. The CDR3 loop reads CSARAGITQYF. CDR3 coding DNA: TGCAGTGCCCGAGCCGGCATCACGCAGTATTTT.

This clonotype is a singleton in its sample. The chain employs TRBV2 and TRBJ2-3; possibly TRBD1 for D (5 bases). This CDR3 contains 14 residues. Trimming removed 7 bases at V and 0 bases at J, with 11 bases between. Germline V gives CDR1 SNHLY, CDR2 FYNNEI. CDR3 in amino acids: CASIGHPSTDTQYF. The CDR3 DNA sequence: TGTGCCAGCATAGGACACCCAAGCACAGATACGCAGTATTTT. Combining the CDR3 with reference TRBV2 and TRBJ2-3 gives the whole variable domain EPEVTQTPSHQVTQMGQEVILRCVPISNHLYFYWYRQILGQKVEFLVSFYNNEISEKSEIFDDQFSVERPDGSNFTLKIRSTKLEDSAMYFCASIGHPSTDTQYFGPGTRLTVL.

The V gene is TRBV7-8, the J gene TRBJ2-3, with 7 bases matching TRBD1. With V trimmed by 2 bases and J by 1 base, 0 bases remained unmatched. Germline V CDR1 and CDR2: SGHVS, FQNEAQ. There are 14 residues in the CDR3. The CDR3 nucleotides are TGTGCCAGCAGCTTAAGGGGGCGCACAGATACGCAGTATTTT. Its translation: CASSLRGRTDTQYF.

The chain couples TRBV27 to TRBJ2-7; 9 nucleotides agree with TRBD1. The V gene end was trimmed by 4 bases and the J gene end by 1 base; junction bases not matched to a gene: 2. From germline, CDR1 is MNHEY and CDR2 SMNVEV (reference sequence). There are 14 residues in the CDR3. DNA for the CDR3: TGTGCCAGCAGTTGGGGGACAGGGTCCTACGAGCAGTACTTC. Amino acid sequence: CASSWGTGSYEQYF.

This clonotype was seen only a few times. The CDR3 loop reads CASSPRGSEAFF. CDR3 in DNA: TGTGCCAGCAGCCCCAGGGGGTCAGAAGCTTTCTTT. The V call is TRBV28, the J call TRBJ1-1; 7 bases are shared with TRBD1. Germline V lookup: CDR1 MDHEN, CDR2 SYDVKM. V was pared by 6 bases and J by 8 bases, with 6 bases of the junction left unmatched. The CDR3 consists of 12 residues.

The genes are TRBV4-3 and TRBJ2-7, with 7 bases lining up with TRBD1. CDR3 length: 14 residues. Germline-derived CDR1 and CDR2 are LGHNA and YSLEER. The junction had 6 bases not matched to a gene; V was cut back by 4 bases and J by 3 bases. This chain's CDR3 is CASSPETGIYEQYF. The CDR3 DNA is TGCGCCAGCAGCCCAGAGACAGGGATCTACGAGCAGTACTTC.

The CDR3 DNA follows: TGTGCCACGACAGGGGGGCCTTCCCAAGAGACCCAGTACTTC. As protein: CATTGGPSQETQYF. V usage is TRBV6-1 and J usage is TRBJ2-5, with 9 bases identical to TRBD1. J lost 1 base, V lost 10 bases, and 7 bases had no gene match. CDR1 is MNHNS and CDR2 is SASEGT in the germline V gene. This CDR3 has 14 residues.

Points on this clonotype: An end of the junction does not agree with germline; a read error may underlie this. This chain links TRBV20-1 with TRBJ2-2, with D perhaps TRBD2 (5 bases). CDR3 size: 13 residues. Per germline, CDR1 DFQATT and CDR2 SNEGSKA (reference sequence). CDR3 loop: CSARTANTGELSF. The CDR3 DNA reads as TGCAGTGCTAGAACGGCGAACACCGGGGAGCTGTCTTTT.

J is TRBJ1-1 and V is TRBV4-2; 9 positions agree with TRBD1. Trimming at V came to 3 bases and at J to 1 base, leaving 9 bases not matched to a gene. The germline V gene encodes CDR1 LGHNA and CDR2 YNFKEQ. The length of the CDR3 is 17 residues. The CDR3 sequence: CASSHQLQGAPNTEAFF. CDR3 nucleotide sequence: TGTGCCAGCAGCCACCAGTTACAGGGGGCCCCGAACACTGAAGCTTTCTTT.

There are a few counts of this clonotype. This rearrangement joins TRBV29-1 to TRBJ2-1, with TRBD1 as a possible D gene (6 bases). The germline CDR1 and CDR2 sequences are SQVTM and ANQGSEA. Trimming stripped 2 bases from V and 6 bases from J, with 8 bases between. The CDR3 length is 12 residues. The CDR3 DNA reads TGCAGCGTTGAACGAGGGGGCAATGAGCAGTTCTTC. This translates into CSVERGGNEQFF.

The chain has TRBV9 and TRBJ2-3; 8 positions agree with TRBD2. V lost 4 bases to trimming and J lost 2 bases; unmatched junction nucleotides: 3. Germline V gene sequence: CDR1 SGDLS, CDR2 YYNGEE. The CDR3 is 14 residues long. This CDR3 is CASSKAGVTDTQYF. CDR3 DNA sequence: TGTGCCAGCAGCAAAGCGGGGGTCACAGATACGCAGTATTTT.

The rearrangement uses TRBV9 and TRBJ2-3, with a tentative D call TRBD2 (6 bases). V gave up 4 bases and J gave up 0 bases, with 24 bases separating them. The CDR3 covers 19 residues. The germline CDR1 and CDR2 sequences are SGDLS and YYNGEE. CDR3 sequence (DNA): TGTGCCAGCAGCCTCCCTTCATCGGGAGTGGACTATAGCACAGATACGCAGTATTTT. Encoded protein: CASSLPSSGVDYSTDTQYF. Full variable domain (outside the CDR3, taken from reference TRBV9 and TRBJ2-3): DSGVTQTPKHLITATGQRVTLRCSPRSGDLSVYWYQQSLDQGLQFLIQYYNGEERAKGNILERFSAQQFPDLHSELNLSSLELGDSALYFCASSLPSSGVDYSTDTQYFGPGTRLTVL.

J is TRBJ1-1 and V is TRBV3-1; D not certain. V shed 5 bases and J shed 1 base, with 8 bases lying between them. This CDR3 contains 13 residues. Germline V lookup: CDR1 LGHDT, CDR2 YNNKEL (reference sequence). CDR3 region: CASSTTENTEAFF. The DNA of the CDR3 is TGTGCCAGCAGCACCACGGAGAACACTGAAGCTTTCTTT.

V is TRBV4-3 and J is TRBJ2-7; the match to TRBD1 covers 7 bases. With 1 base clipped from V and 1 base from J, the junction kept 4 bases outside the gene matches. Per the germline V gene, CDR1 is LGHNA and CDR2 is YSLEER. The length of the CDR3 is 15 residues. The chain's CDR3 is CASSQGTGRSYEQYF. The DNA of the CDR3 is TGCGCCAGCAGCCAAGGGACAGGTCGGTCCTACGAGCAGTACTTC.

The V call is TRBV12-3 or TRBV12-4, the J call TRBJ2-1, with a possible D match to TRBD2 (5 bases). The CDR3 is made up of 13 amino acids. The V and J ends lost 5 bases and 2 bases respectively, with 7 bases between them. CDR3 nucleotides: TGTGCCAGCAGTATCGGGACCTACAATGAGCAGTTCTTC. The encoded protein is CASSIGTYNEQFF.

This chain joins TRBV14 and TRBJ1-5; no clear D. The V end was cut by 4 bases, the J end by 7 bases, with 14 bases between. The CDR3 is made up of 14 amino acids. Germline CDR1 SGHDN, CDR2 FVKESK. In DNA, the CDR3 is TGTGCCAGCAGCCCCTCCCAAGTCGGCCAGCCCCAGCATTTT. Protein sequence: CASSPSQVGQPQHF.

This clonotype was seen once. The chain is built from TRBV27 and TRBJ2-1; possibly TRBD1 or TRBD2 for D (5 bases each). V was cut by 6 bases and J by 4 bases, with 16 bases left in between. Looked up from germline, CDR1 is MNHEY and CDR2 is SMNVEV (reference sequence). CDR3 length: 15 amino acids. In DNA, the CDR3 is TGTGCCAGCAGCCCAGACTCCTGGGGGTACAATGAGCAGTTCTTC. It codes for CASSPDSWGYNEQFF.

V usage is TRBV9 and J usage is TRBJ2-5; D might be TRBD2 (7 bases). Trimming cost V 0 bases and J 3 bases, with 21 bases left between them. The CDR3 sequence is 18 residues long. Germline loops: CDR1 SGDLS, CDR2 YYNGEE. CDR3 DNA sequence: TGTGCCAGCAGCGTAGCGACAGATATGGGGAGGGGGAAAGAGACCCAGTACTTC. It translates to CASSVATDMGRGKETQYF. The full variable domain, rest sourced from reference TRBV9 and TRBJ2-5, is DSGVTQTPKHLITATGQRVTLRCSPRSGDLSVYWYQQSLDQGLQFLIQYYNGEERAKGNILERFSAQQFPDLHSELNLSSLELGDSALYFCASSVATDMGRGKETQYFGPGTRLLVL.

The chain employs TRBV27 and TRBJ2-7; D tentatively fits TRBD1 or TRBD2 (5 bases each). CDR3 length: 14 amino acids. Deletions cut 5 bases from V and 3 bases from J, with 14 bases between. Germline CDR1 is MNHEY and CDR2 is SMNVEV (reference sequence). The CDR3 loop is CASSTWDGFYEQYF. In nucleotides, the CDR3 is TGTGCCAGCAGTACCTGGGACGGATTCTACGAGCAGTACTTC.

The chain's CDR3 is CASRPGDRVNYGYTF. The DNA for the CDR3 is TGTGCCAGCAGGCCCGGGGACAGGGTGAACTATGGCTACACCTTC. The chain joins TRBV27 to TRBJ1-2; the match to TRBD1 covers 9 bases. There are 15 residues in the CDR3. The V gene end was trimmed by 6 bases and the J gene end by 2 bases; junction bases not matched to a gene: 7. The germline V gene encodes CDR1 MNHEY and CDR2 SMNVEV (reference sequence).

The gene calls are TRBV23-1 and TRBJ2-7; 7 nucleotides agree with TRBD1. TRBV23-1 is an ORF; its function is uncertain. The V and J ends lost 2 bases and 2 bases, in that order; junction bases with no gene match: 9. The CDR3 runs to 16 residues. DNA of the CDR3: TGCGCCAGCAGTCAAGGGGTCGGGACAGATACCTACGAGCAGTACTTC. It codes for CASSQGVGTDTYEQYF.

This chain joins TRBV27 and TRBJ2-3; D is unresolved. The length of the CDR3 is 11 residues. V dropped 8 bases and J dropped 4 bases, with 7 bases sitting between them. The germline gives CDR1 MNHEY, CDR2 SMNVEV (reference sequence). The CDR3 sequence: CASGNSDTQYF. CDR3 in DNA: TGTGCCAGCGGAAACTCAGATACGCAGTATTTT.